The 6 T cell receptor beta chains below come from one sample, sequenced in a study of shared clonotypes between healthy human individuals. Generated by immunoSEQ multiplex PCR, the TCRdb table keeps only in-frame clones and is missing some. Of 1.5 million to 1.9 million clones listed, 98% are singletons. The source material was naive CD4+ T cells sorted from blood. Subset described: CD45RA+ positively selected. The receptor source for this set is a man aged 25-45 years in good health.

Concerning this clone: This CDR3 is also generated by other DNA sequences in the sample. The chain is built from TRBV19 and TRBJ2-7; 11 bases are shared with TRBD1. Germline V gene sequence: CDR1 LNHDA, CDR2 SQIVND (reference sequence). V shed 4 bases, J shed 4 bases, and the junction held 3 bases outside the gene matches. This CDR3 is built from 14 residues. The CDR3 DNA sequence: TGTGCCAGTAGTAGGACAGGGGGCGGGTACGAGCAGTACTTC. It codes for CASSRTGGGYEQYF.

The chain is built from TRBV27 and TRBJ1-5, with 11 bases aligning to TRBD1. V trimming: 1 base; J trimming: 3 bases; junction bases outside the gene matches: 2. The germline gives CDR1 MNHEY, CDR2 SMNVEV (reference sequence). The CDR3 has 16 amino acids. This chain's CDR3 is CASSLLGQGVNQPQHF. The CDR3 DNA reads TGTGCCAGCAGTTTATTGGGACAGGGGGTCAATCAGCCCCAGCATTTT.

The V and J genes are TRBV27 and TRBJ2-7; TRBD1 or TRBD2 may be the D gene (5 bases each). Per germline, CDR1 MNHEY and CDR2 SMNVEV (reference sequence). The CDR3 has 17 residues. The ends were cut back, 5 bases at V and 1 base at J, with 21 bases in the middle. The CDR3 DNA reads as TGTGCCAGCAGTACAACGATCCGGGACGCCACGTCCTACGAGCAGTACTTC. Translating gives CASSTTIRDATSYEQYF.

The chain joins TRBV10-3 to TRBJ2-5, with a tentative D call TRBD2 (5 bases). Trimming took 10 bases from V and 1 from J, leaving 13 bases between them. The CDR3 totals 13 residues. Germline V gene lookup returns CDR1 ENHRY and CDR2 SYGVKD. The CDR3 region has the DNA TGTGCCACCCACGGGAAGGTCCAAGAGACCCAGTACTTC. Residues: CATHGKVQETQYF.

The rearrangement links TRBV4-2 to TRBJ2-1; TRBD2 aligns across 14 bases. CDR1 and CDR2 from the germline V gene are LGHNA and YNFKEQ. The CDR3 is 17 residues long. The J segment lost 5 bases and the V segment lost 1 base, leaving 4 bases of the junction unmatched. DNA for the CDR3: TGTGCCAGCAGCCAAGGTCCGGGACTAGCGGGAGACAATGAGCAGTTCTTC. It encodes CASSQGPGLAGDNEQFF.

The V and J genes are TRBV5-6 and TRBJ2-1, with D maybe TRBD2 (5 bases). V lost 0 bases to trimming and J lost 7 bases, with 8 bases between them. CDR1 and CDR2 (germline): SGHDT, YYEEEE. The CDR3 is 13 amino acids. The CDR3 protein is CASSLGTGNEQFF. The CDR3 coding sequence is TGTGCCAGCAGCTTGGGGACGGGGAATGAGCAGTTCTTC. Filled out from reference TRBV5-6 and TRBJ2-1, the complete variable domain reads DAGVTQSPTHLIKTRGQQVTLRCSPKSGHDTVSWYQQALGQGPQFIFQYYEEEERQRGNFPDRFSGHQFPNYSSELNVNALLLGDSALYLCASSLGTGNEQFFGPGTRLTVL.